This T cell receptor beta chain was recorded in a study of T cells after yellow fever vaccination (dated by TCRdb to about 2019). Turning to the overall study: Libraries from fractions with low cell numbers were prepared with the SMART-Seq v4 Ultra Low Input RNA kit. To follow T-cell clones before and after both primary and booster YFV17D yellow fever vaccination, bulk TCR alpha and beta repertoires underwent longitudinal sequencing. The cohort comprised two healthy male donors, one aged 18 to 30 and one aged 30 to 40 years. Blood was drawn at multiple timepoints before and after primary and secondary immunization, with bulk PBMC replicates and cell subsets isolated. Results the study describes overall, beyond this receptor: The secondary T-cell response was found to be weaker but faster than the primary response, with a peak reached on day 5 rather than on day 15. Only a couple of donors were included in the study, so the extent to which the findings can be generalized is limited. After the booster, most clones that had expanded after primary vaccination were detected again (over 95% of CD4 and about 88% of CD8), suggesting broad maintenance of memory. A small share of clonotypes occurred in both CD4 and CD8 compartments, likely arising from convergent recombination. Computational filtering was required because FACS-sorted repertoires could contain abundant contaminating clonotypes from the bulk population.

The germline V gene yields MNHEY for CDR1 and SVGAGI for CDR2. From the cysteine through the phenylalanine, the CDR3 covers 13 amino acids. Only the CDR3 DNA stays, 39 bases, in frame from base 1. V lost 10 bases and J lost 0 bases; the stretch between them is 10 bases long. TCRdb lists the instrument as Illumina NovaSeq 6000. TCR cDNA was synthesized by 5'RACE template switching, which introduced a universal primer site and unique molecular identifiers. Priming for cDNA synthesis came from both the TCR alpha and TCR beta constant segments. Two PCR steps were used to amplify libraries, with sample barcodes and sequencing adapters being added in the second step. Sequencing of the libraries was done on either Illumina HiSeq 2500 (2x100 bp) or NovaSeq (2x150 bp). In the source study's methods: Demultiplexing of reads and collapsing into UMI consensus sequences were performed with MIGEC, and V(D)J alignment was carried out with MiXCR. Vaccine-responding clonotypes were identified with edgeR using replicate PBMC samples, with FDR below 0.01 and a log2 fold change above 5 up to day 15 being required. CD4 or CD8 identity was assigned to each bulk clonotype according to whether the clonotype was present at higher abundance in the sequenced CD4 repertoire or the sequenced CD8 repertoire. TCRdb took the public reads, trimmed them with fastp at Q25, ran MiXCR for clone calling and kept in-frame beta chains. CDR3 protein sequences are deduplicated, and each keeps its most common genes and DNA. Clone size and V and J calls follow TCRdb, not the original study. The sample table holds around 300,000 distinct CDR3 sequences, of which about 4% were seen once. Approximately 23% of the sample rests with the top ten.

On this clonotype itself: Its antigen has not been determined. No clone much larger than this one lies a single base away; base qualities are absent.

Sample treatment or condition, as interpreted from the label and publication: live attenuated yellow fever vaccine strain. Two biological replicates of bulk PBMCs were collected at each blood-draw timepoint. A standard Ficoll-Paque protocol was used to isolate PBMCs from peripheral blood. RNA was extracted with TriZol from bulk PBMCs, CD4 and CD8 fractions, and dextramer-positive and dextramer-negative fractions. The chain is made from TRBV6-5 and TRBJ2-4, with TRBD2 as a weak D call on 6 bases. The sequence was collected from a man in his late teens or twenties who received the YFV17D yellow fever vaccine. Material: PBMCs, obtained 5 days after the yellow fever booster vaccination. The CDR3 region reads CATGEIAKNIQYF. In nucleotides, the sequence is TGTGCCACGGGGGAGATAGCCAAAAACATTCAGTACTTC.